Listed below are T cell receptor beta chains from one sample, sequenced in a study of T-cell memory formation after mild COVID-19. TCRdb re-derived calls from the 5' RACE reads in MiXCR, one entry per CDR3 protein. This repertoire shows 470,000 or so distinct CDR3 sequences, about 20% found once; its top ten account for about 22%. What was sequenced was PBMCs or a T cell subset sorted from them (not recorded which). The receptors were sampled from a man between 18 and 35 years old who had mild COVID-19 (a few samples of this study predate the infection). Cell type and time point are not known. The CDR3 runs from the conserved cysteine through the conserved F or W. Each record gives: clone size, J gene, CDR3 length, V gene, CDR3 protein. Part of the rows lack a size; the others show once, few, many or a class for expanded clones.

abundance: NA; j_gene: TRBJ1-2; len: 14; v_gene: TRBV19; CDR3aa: CASSIRNRLYGYTF
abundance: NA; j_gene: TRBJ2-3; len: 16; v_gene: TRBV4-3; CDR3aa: CASSQEPDWSADTQYF
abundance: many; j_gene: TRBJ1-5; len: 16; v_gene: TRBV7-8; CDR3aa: CASSPFGQGAIQPQHF
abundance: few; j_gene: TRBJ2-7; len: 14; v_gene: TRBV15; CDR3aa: CATSRDRGFYEQYF
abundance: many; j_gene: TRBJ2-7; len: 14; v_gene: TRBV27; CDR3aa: CASSHSSSNYEQYF
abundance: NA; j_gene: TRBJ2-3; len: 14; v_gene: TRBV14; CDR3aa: CASSQGIRSDTQYF
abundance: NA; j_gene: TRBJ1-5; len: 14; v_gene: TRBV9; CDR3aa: CASSAGQGAEPQHF
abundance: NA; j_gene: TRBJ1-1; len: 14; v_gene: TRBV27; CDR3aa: CASSAGGMNTEAFF
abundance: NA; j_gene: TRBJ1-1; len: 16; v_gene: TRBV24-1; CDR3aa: CATSALDIDGNTEAFF
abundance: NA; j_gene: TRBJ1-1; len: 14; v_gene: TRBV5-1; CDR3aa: CASSASGTINEAFF
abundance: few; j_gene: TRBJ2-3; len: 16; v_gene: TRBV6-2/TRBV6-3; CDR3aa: CASSKTTSGGANTQYF
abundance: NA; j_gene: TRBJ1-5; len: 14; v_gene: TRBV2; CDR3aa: CASRGPLLDQPQHF
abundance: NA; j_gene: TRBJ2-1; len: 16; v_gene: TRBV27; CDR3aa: CASSKAQAGNRNEQFF
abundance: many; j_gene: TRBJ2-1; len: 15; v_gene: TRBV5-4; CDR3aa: CASSRTGSSYNEQFF
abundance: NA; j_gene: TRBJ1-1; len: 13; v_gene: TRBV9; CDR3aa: CASSGGQYTEAFF
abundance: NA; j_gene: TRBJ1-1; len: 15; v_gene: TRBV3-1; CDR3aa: CASSQVRDGDTEAFF
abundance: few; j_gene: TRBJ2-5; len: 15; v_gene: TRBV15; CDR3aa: CATSRDWVLAETQYF
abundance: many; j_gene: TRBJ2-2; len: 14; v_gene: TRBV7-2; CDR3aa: CASSLGWGLGELFF
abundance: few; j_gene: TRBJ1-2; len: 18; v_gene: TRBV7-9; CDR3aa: CASSLLGTVGQYNYGYTF
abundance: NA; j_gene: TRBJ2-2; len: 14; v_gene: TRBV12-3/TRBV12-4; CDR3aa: CASSPVTNTGELFF
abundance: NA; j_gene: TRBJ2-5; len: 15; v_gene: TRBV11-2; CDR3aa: CASSLQGLGGETQYF
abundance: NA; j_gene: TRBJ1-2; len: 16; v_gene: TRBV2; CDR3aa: CASSGRQAHLGYGYTF
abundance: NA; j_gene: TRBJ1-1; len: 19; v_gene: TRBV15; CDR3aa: CATSRVVSAGYRMNTEAFF
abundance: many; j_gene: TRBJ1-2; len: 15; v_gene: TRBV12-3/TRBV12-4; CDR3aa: CASSSDRKPSYGYTF
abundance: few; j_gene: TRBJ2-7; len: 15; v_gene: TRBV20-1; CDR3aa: CSAMDGTSGGYEQYF
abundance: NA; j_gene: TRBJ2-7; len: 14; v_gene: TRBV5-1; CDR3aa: CASRMEGNRDEQYF
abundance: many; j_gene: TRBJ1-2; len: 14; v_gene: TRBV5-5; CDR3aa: CASSPGDSNYGYTF
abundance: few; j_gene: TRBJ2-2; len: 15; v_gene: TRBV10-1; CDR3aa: CASSERGAGTGELFF
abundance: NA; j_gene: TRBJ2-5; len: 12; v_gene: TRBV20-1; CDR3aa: CSAREVQETQYF
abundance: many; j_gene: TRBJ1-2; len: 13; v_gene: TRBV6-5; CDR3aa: CASSRDSNYGYTF
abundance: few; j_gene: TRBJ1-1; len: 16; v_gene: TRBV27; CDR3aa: CASSLSNRIRGTEAFF
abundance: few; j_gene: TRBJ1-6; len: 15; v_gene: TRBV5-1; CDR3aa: CASSPGQGTDSPLHF
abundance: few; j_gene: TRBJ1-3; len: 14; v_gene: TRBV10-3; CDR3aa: CAISGQGSGNTIYF
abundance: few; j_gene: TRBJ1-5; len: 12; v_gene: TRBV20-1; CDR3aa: CSARGGERPQHF
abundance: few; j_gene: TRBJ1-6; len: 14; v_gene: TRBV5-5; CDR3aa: CASSSPTGLSPLHF
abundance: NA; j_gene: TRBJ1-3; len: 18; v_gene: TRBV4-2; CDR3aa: CASSPKGAGRGPGNTIYF
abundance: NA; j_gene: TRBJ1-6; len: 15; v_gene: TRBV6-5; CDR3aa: CASSQGLGYNSPLHF
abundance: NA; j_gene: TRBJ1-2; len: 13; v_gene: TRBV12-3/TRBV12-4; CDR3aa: CASSQTGTYGYTF
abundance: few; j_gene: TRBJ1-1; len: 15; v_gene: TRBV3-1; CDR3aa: CASSPRSRENTEAFF
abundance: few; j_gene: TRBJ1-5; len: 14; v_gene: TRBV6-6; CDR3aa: CASSYSTGRQPQHF
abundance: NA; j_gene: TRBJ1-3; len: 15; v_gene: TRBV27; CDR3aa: CASRGGEASGNTIYF
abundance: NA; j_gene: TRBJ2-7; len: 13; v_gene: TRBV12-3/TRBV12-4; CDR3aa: CASSSHIVYEQYF
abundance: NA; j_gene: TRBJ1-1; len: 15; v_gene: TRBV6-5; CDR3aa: CASSYSKSIRTEAFF
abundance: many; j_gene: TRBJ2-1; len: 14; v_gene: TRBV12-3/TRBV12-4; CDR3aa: CASALAGGPDEQFF
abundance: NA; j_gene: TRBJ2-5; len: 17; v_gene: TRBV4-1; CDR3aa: CASSQDREAGVQETQYF
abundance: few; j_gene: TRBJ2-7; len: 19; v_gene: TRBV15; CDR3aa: CATSRDSRQLSRSSYEQYF
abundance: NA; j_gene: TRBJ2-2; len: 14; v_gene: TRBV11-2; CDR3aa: CASSFLEDTGELFF
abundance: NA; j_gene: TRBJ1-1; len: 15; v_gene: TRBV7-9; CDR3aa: CASSLRQGANTEAFF
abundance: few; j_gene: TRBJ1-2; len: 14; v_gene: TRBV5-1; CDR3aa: CASSSRAGSYGYTF
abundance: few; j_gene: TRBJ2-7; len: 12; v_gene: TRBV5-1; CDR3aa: CASGPTDREQYF
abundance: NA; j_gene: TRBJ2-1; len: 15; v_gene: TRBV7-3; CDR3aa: CASGLAGGTRDEQFF
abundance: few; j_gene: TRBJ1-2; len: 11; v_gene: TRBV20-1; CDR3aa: CSATDNYGYTF
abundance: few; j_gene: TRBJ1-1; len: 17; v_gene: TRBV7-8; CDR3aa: CASSDLLSAGKNTEAFF
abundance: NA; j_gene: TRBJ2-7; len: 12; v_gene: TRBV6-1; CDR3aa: CASRLERNEQYF